Below, 27 T cell receptor beta chains from the same sample are listed, as sequenced in a study of blood T cells in healthy people across ages. Then a second PCR, running about 6 to 12 cycles, was carried out with a sample-barcoded 5' primer and a J-beta primer mix. Using its own MiXCR run on the 5' RACE reads, TCRdb lists one record per CDR3 protein. Altogether about 2 million distinct CDR3 sequences are present, around 48% being singletons, with the ten largest covering 2.1%. Sequencing used blood. These receptors all stem from a middle-aged woman in good health.

The chain couples TRBV28 to TRBJ2-5; D possibly matches TRBD1 or TRBD2 (5 bases each). The end of the DNA fits TRBJ2-7 better, so the J call may be wrong. This CDR3 region has 13 residues. Germline CDR1 and CDR2: MDHEN and SYDVKM. The CDR3 bases are TGTGCCAGCAGTTATGGGACCATGTACGAGCAGTACTTC. This sequence encodes CASSYGTMYEQYF.

V gene TRBV29-1 combines with J gene TRBJ2-5, with D possibly being TRBD1 or TRBD2 (6 bases each). V lost 6 bases, J lost 3 bases, and 17 bases lay in between. The germline V gene has CDR1 SQVTM and CDR2 ANQGSEA. This CDR3 contains 14 residues. The CDR3 DNA sequence: TGCAGCGTCTCCGGAGGGGACACGGAAGAGACCCAGTACTTC. It specifies CSVSGGDTEETQYF.

There are a few counts of this clonotype. The chain combines TRBV12-3 or TRBV12-4 with TRBJ2-1, with 7 nucleotides matching TRBD2. The CDR3 has 13 residues. J was trimmed by 5 bases and V by 8 bases; bases with no gene match: 6. CDR3 sequence (DNA): TGTGCCAGCGGTTGGGGGGGGAACAATGAGCAGTTCTTC. Translated, it gives CASGWGGNNEQFF.

This chain uses TRBV4-2 with TRBJ2-1, with D perhaps TRBD1 (6 bases). The CDR3 has 15 amino acids. Trimming cost V 2 bases and J 4 bases, with 12 bases left between them. Germline CDR1 LGHNA, CDR2 YNFKEQ. The CDR3 DNA reads as TGTGCCAGCAGCCAAATACAGGGTTCGTACAATGAGCAGTTCTTC. Translated, it gives CASSQIQGSYNEQFF.

The chain uses TRBV7-2 and TRBJ1-2; 10 positions agree with TRBD1. The CDR3 is made up of 16 amino acids. V gave up 5 bases and J gave up 1 base; unmatched junction bases: 7. Germline assignment: CDR1 SGHTA and CDR2 FQGNSA. As DNA, the CDR3 is TGTGCCAGCAGCACCCGGACAGGGGGGGGTAACTATGGCTACACCTTC. Translation gives CASSTRTGGGNYGYTF.

This clonotype has a count of ten or more. The chain recombines TRBV27 with TRBJ2-7, with a tentative D call TRBD2 (6 bases). This CDR3 contains 11 residues. V lost 6 bases and J 5 bases, leaving 8 bases between the germline ends. CDR1 and CDR2 (germline): MNHEY, SMNVEV (reference sequence). CDR3 sequence: CASSGGNEQYF. The CDR3 DNA follows: TGTGCCAGCAGCGGGGGTAACGAGCAGTACTTC.

The CDR3: CSARDEKRGGTDTQYF. CDR3 sequence (DNA): TGCAGTGCTAGAGATGAGAAGCGGGGGGGCACAGATACGCAGTATTTT. The V gene is TRBV20-1, the J gene TRBJ2-3; the match to TRBD2 covers 9 bases. The trim removed 0 bases at V and 1 base at J, leaving 5 bases unmatched. CDR1 is DFQATT, CDR2 SNEGSKA, per germline (reference sequence). There are 16 residues in the CDR3.

The J gene is TRBJ2-3, the V gene TRBV10-2, with a weak D call TRBD2 (7 bases). The CDR3 loop spans 14 amino acids. Trimming removed 10 bases from V and 1 base from J, with 15 bases in between. Germline values: CDR1 WSHSY, CDR2 SAAADI. The chain's CDR3 is CATREGGGTDTQYF. CDR3 coding DNA: TGCGCCACCCGGGAAGGGGGGGGCACAGATACGCAGTATTTT.

This sequence joins TRBV7-3 and TRBJ1-2; 8 bases match TRBD1. The CDR3 contains 15 residues. V was pared by 4 bases and J by 8 bases, with 12 bases of the junction left unmatched. Germline CDR1 is SGHTA and CDR2 is FQGTGA. For the CDR3, the DNA is TGTGCCAGCAGCTATTACTCAGGGGGCCGTGGGGGCTACACCTTC. Translated, it gives CASSYYSGGRGGYTF.

This clonotype was found a few times. J is TRBJ1-4 and V is TRBV12-3 or TRBV12-4; D ambiguous. V lost 1 base and J 5 bases, leaving 11 bases between the germline ends. The CDR3 is made up of 15 amino acids. DNA for the CDR3: TGTGCCAGCAGTTTAGGTACAGCCGTAAATGAAAAACTGTTTTTT. Its translation is CASSLGTAVNEKLFF.

V is TRBV9 and J is TRBJ2-5, with 10 bases identical to TRBD1. V shed 0 bases, J shed 4 bases, and the junction held 3 bases outside the gene matches. The length of the CDR3 is 15 residues. CDR1 and CDR2 from the germline V gene are SGDLS and YYNGEE. CDR3 DNA: TGTGCCAGCAGCGTAGCCAGGACAGGGGGAGAGACCCAGTACTTC. Protein product: CASSVARTGGETQYF.

The chain recombines TRBV20-1 with TRBJ1-5, with a possible D match to TRBD1 (6 bases). Germline V gene data show CDR1 as DFQATT and CDR2 as SNEGSKA (reference sequence). CDR3 length: 15 residues. The ends were cut back, 5 bases at V and 6 bases at J, with 20 bases in the middle. This chain's CDR3 is CSAPPGGAGGQPQHF. The CDR3 DNA reads TGCAGTGCTCCCCCCGGGGGGGCGGGTGGTCAGCCCCAGCATTTT.

This sequence joins TRBV6-5 and TRBJ1-2, with 7 bases aligning to TRBD1. The CDR3 covers 17 residues. Germline assignment: CDR1 MNHEY and CDR2 SVGAGI. V was pared by 0 bases and J by 4 bases, with 11 bases of the junction left unmatched. The CDR3 loop reads CASSYSGFTGVSYGYTF. CDR3 nucleotides: TGTGCCAGCAGTTACTCGGGGTTTACAGGGGTTTCCTATGGCTACACCTTC.

The chain joins TRBV20-1 to TRBJ1-1; the D gene is possibly TRBD1 (6 bases). The CDR3 consists of 12 residues. The V end lost 3 bases, the J end lost 6 bases, and 11 bases lay between the germline ends. Per germline, CDR1 DFQATT and CDR2 SNEGSKA (reference sequence). The CDR3 protein is CSARAKGAEAFF. CDR3 bases: TGCAGTGCTAGGGCGAAGGGGGCTGAAGCTTTCTTT.

This chain connects TRBV28 to TRBJ2-1; TRBD2 agrees at 7 bases. The CDR3 sequence is 15 residues long. Germline CDR1 MDHEN, CDR2 SYDVKM. V lost 7 bases, J lost 9 bases, and 15 bases stayed unmatched. CDR3 bases: TGTGCCAGCACCTCCGGGCGGGGGAGTTTCGGTGAGCAGTTCTTC. It specifies CASTSGRGSFGEQFF.

This clonotype was found a few times. This sequence joins TRBV29-1 and TRBJ2-5, with D possibly being TRBD1 (6 bases). This CDR3 has 12 residues. Germline V gene sequence: CDR1 SQVTM, CDR2 ANQGSEA. The V end lost 6 bases, the J end lost 8 bases, and 16 bases lay between the germline ends. The CDR3 sequence: CSVRDTRSTQYF. CDR3 nucleotide sequence: TGCAGCGTCCGGGACACCCGAAGTACCCAGTACTTC.

The chain recombines TRBV11-2 with TRBJ2-2; 13 positions match TRBD2. The V gene end was trimmed by 5 bases and the J gene end by 5 bases; junction bases not matched to a gene: 17. Germline-derived CDR1 and CDR2 are SGHAT and FQNNGV. The CDR3 covers 20 residues. The CDR3 reads CASSPRRLQTSGGATGELFF. Here the CDR3 DNA reads TGTGCCAGCAGCCCGAGGAGACTTCAAACTAGCGGGGGGGCTACCGGGGAGCTGTTTTTT.

The chain employs TRBV20-1 and TRBJ2-1; tentatively, D is TRBD2 (5 bases). V lost 7 bases, J lost 2 bases, and 18 bases lay in between. Germline V gene data show CDR1 as DFQATT and CDR2 as SNEGSKA (reference sequence). The CDR3 runs to 15 residues. In nucleotides, the CDR3 is TGCAGTGTTATAGGAGCTAGCATGACCTACAATGAGCAGTTCTTC. Translation gives CSVIGASMTYNEQFF.

The chain uses TRBV6-5 and TRBJ1-1; D not certain. The CDR3 loop spans 11 amino acids. Germline V gene sequence: CDR1 MNHEY, CDR2 SVGAGI. The ends were cut back, 6 bases at V and 6 bases at J, with 8 bases in the middle. The CDR3 bases are TGTGCCAGCAGGATGATGGCTGAAGCTTTCTTT. It specifies CASRMMAEAFF.

The V and J genes are TRBV5-1 and TRBJ2-1; 9 bases fit TRBD2. Unmatched junction bases numbered 8, after V lost 2 bases and J lost 5 bases. Germline V lookup: CDR1 SGHRS, CDR2 YFSETQ. The CDR3 contains 16 residues. The CDR3 reads CASSLGSGGLHNEQFF. The CDR3, as DNA: TGCGCCAGCAGCTTAGGAAGCGGGGGGCTACACAATGAGCAGTTCTTC.

DNA of the CDR3: TGCGCCACCGAGGGACTCTACAATGAGCAGTTCTTC. As protein: CATEGLYNEQFF. The J gene is TRBJ2-1, the V gene TRBV4-1; tentative D call: TRBD2 (6 bases). From germline, CDR1 is MGHRA and CDR2 YSYEKL. V lost 10 bases and J 3 bases, leaving 10 bases between the germline ends. The CDR3 runs to 12 residues.

The J gene is TRBJ2-5, the V gene TRBV6-6; D possibly corresponds to TRBD2 (6 bases). This CDR3 spans 14 amino acids. The V gene lost 6 bases and the J gene lost 4 bases, with 15 bases spanning the gap. Germline V gives CDR1 MNHNY, CDR2 SVGAGI (reference sequence). The CDR3 loop is CASRPGRGRETQYF. In nucleotides, the CDR3 is TGTGCCAGCAGACCCGGGAGAGGGAGAGAGACCCAGTACTTC.

This clonotype was seen a few times. The CDR3, as DNA: TGTGCCAGCAGTTTAGAGTGGGGGACAGGGACCGAGCAGTACTTC. Protein sequence: CASSLEWGTGTEQYF. The chain is built from TRBV28 and TRBJ2-7; 9 bases are shared with TRBD1. From germline, CDR1 is MDHEN and CDR2 SYDVKM. There are 15 residues in the CDR3. V was clipped by 2 bases and J by 6 bases; unmatched bases: 8.

The chain employs TRBV10-2 and TRBJ2-5, with D maybe TRBD1 (6 bases). Germline V gives CDR1 WSHSY, CDR2 SAAADI. The CDR3 length is 14 residues. With 0 bases removed from V and 4 bases from J, the gap between germline ends came to 9 bases. In nucleotides, the CDR3 is TGCGCCAGCAGTGAGTCTTCAGGGGTAGAGACCCAGTACTTC. It codes for CASSESSGVETQYF.

The chain links TRBV20-1 to TRBJ1-2; D not resolved. The ends were cut back, 2 bases at V and 4 bases at J, with 11 bases in the middle. Germline CDR1 and CDR2: DFQATT and SNEGSKA (reference sequence). CDR3 length equals 13 residues. CDR3 amino acids: CSARSNGLYGYTF. The CDR3 bases are TGCAGTGCTAGATCCAACGGACTCTATGGCTACACCTTC.

The rearrangement links TRBV27 to TRBJ2-7; either TRBD1 or TRBD2 may supply D (5 bases each). Germline CDR1 MNHEY, CDR2 SMNVEV (reference sequence). Trimming cost V 8 bases and J 1 base, with 15 bases left between them. The length of the CDR3 is 14 residues. CDR3 coding DNA: TGTGCCAGCGCCGCCGGGACGCATTCCTACGAGCAGTACTTC. Residues: CASAAGTHSYEQYF.

Only one count was recorded for this clonotype. The chain joins TRBV12-3 or TRBV12-4 to TRBJ1-4; no reliable D call. Trimming left V 1 base short and J 6 bases short, with 15 bases between. The CDR3 is made up of 16 amino acids. In nucleotides, the CDR3 is TGTGCCAGCAGTTTAGACCCGGGTTCCCTGGATGAAAAACTGTTTTTT. This encodes CASSLDPGSLDEKLFF.